Below are 2 T cell receptor beta chains sequenced from a single sample in a study of PD-1 blockade in classical Hodgkin lymphoma. Every patient was affected by relapse after autologous stem cell transplantation, while exposure to brentuximab vedotin was not uniform. TCRdb's copy holds only in-frame clones and misses some; the assay was immunoSEQ multiplex PCR. The sample records about 110,000 clones, roughly nine tenths being singletons. Source: peripheral blood mononuclear cells (PBMCs), taken before the second cycle of nivolumab. These receptors were collected from a human donor with classical Hodgkin lymphoma.

The CDR3 region has the DNA TGTGCCAGCGGGGGACTAGCGGGAGGAGAGGAGCAGTTCTTC. As protein: CASGGLAGGEEQFF. This chain joins TRBV2 and TRBJ2-1, with 15 bases aligning to TRBD2. CDR3 length equals 14 residues. V shed 8 bases and J 10 bases; nucleotides not matched to a gene: 6. Germline assignment: CDR1 SNHLY and CDR2 FYNNEI.

The chain has TRBV18 and TRBJ2-5, with TRBD1 matching over 8 bases. V lost 3 bases, J lost 4 bases, and 10 bases stayed unmatched. The CDR3 extends over 16 amino acids. CDR1 KGHSH and CDR2 LQKENI come from the germline V gene. This CDR3 reads CASSPRRTGYRETQYF. The CDR3 DNA is TGTGCCAGCTCACCGCGACGGACAGGGTATAGAGAGACCCAGTACTTC.